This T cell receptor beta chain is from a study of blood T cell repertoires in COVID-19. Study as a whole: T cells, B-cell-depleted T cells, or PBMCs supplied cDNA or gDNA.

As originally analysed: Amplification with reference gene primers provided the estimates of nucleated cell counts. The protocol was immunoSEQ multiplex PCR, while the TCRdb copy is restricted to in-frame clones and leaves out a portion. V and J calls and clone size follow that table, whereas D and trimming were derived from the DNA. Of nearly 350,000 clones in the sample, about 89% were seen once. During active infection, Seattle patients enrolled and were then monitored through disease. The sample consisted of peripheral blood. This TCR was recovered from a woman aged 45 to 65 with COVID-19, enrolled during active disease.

CDR3 DNA sequence: TGTGCCAGCTCGTCGACAGGGGCTAATTCACCCCTCCACTTT. Its translation is CASSSTGANSPLHF. The chain links TRBV18 to TRBJ1-6, with 8 bases that match TRBD1. V shed 6 bases, J shed 6 bases, and the junction held 4 bases outside the gene matches. The germline V gene encodes CDR1 KGHSH and CDR2 LQKENI. The CDR3 totals 14 residues.